The source of this T cell receptor beta chain is a study of blood T cell repertoires in COVID-19. In the study overall: Samples representing acute and convalescent COVID-19 were sourced from the United States, Italy and Spain. Sources were T cells, B-cell-depleted T cells, or PBMCs; the material itself was cDNA or gDNA.

V gave up 5 bases and J gave up 7 bases, with 17 bases separating them. The germline CDR1 and CDR2 sequences are MDHEN and SYDVKM. CDR3 length: 15 residues. Original handling: Cell counts per sample came from amplifying reference gene primers. Clones were sequenced by immunoSEQ multiplex PCR, and TCRdb holds only the in-frame ones, with some missing. That table is the source of V, J and clone size, and D and trimming were worked out from the DNA. Of approximately 160,000 clones detected, roughly 83% appear once; the ten largest clones hold roughly 2.9%. Sequenced input: peripheral blood. This chain connects TRBV28 to TRBJ1-4; maybe TRBD1 (5 bases). This TCR was sampled from a woman aged 55-70 years with acute or convalescent COVID-19. The CDR3 region has the DNA TGTGCCAGCAGTAGTGTGGGGATAGGGGCTGAAAAACTGTTTTTT. Translating gives CASSSVGIGAEKLFF.